This record covers a single TCR beta chain. PCR was performed a second time for roughly 7 to 12 cycles using a sample-barcoded 5' primer and a J-beta primer mix. Each CDR3 protein is one row after TCRdb ran MiXCR on the 5' RACE reads. The sample has roughly 830,000 distinct CDR3 sequences; 60% to 80% are singletons. The sample belongs to a study of blood T cells in healthy people across ages. Germline V gene sequence: CDR1 SGHDN, CDR2 FVKESK. The CDR3 runs 15 residues. V lost 0 bases and J lost 3; bases outside the gene matches: 0. V usage is TRBV14 and J usage is TRBJ1-4; 8 bases map to TRBD1. This TCR was recovered from a man aged 25 to 45 in good health. Specimen: blood. The CDR3 DNA is TGTGCCAGCAGCCAAGACAGGGGGCCTAATGAAAAACTGTTTTTT. Protein sequence: CASSQDRGPNEKLFF.